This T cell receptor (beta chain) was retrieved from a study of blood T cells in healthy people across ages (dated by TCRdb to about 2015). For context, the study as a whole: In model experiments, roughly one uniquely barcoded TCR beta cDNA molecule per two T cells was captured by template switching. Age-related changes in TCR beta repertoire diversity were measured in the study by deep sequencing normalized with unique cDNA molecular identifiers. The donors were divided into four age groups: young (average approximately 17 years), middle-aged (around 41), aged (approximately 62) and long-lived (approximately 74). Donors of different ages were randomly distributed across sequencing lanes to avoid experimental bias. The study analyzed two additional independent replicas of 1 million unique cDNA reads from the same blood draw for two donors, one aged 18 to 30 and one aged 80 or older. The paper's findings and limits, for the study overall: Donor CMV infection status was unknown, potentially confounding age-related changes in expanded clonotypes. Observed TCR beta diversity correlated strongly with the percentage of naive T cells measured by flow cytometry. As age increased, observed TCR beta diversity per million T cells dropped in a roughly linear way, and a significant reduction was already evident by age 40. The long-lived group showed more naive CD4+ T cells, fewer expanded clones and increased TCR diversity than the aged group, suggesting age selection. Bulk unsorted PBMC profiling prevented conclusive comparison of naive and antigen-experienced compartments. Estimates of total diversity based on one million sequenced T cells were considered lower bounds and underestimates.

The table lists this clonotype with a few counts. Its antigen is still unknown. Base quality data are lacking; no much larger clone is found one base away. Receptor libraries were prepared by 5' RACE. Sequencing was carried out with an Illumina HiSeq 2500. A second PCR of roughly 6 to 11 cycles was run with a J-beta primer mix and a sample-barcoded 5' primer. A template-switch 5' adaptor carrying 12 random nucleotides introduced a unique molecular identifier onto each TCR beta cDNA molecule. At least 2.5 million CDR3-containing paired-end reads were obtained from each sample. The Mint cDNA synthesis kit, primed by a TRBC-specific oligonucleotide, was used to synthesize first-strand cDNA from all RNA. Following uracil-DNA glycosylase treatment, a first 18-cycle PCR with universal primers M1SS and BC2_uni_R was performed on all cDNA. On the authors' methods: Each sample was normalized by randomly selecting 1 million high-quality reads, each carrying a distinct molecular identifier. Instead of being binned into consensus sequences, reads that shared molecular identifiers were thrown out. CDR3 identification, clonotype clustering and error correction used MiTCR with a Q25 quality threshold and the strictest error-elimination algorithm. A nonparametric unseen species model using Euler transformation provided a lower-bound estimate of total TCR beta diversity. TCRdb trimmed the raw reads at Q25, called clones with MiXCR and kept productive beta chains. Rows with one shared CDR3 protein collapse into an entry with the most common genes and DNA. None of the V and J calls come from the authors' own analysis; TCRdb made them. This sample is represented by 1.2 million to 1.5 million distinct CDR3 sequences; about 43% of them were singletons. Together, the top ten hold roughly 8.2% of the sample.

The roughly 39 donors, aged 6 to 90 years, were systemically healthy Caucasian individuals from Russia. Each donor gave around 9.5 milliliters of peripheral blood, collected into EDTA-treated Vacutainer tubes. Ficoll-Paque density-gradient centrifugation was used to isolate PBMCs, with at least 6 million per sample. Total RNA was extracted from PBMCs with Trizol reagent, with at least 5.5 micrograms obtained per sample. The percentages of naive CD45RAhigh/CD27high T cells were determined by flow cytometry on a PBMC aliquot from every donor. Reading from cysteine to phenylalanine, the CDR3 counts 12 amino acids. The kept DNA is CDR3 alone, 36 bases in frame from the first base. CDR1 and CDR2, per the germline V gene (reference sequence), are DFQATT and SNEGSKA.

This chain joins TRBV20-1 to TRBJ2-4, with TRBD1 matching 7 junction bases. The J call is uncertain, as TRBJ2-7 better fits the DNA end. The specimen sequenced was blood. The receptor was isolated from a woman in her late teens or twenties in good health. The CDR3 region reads CSASPTGNEQYF. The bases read TGCAGTGCTAGTCCGACAGGGAACGAGCAGTACTTC.